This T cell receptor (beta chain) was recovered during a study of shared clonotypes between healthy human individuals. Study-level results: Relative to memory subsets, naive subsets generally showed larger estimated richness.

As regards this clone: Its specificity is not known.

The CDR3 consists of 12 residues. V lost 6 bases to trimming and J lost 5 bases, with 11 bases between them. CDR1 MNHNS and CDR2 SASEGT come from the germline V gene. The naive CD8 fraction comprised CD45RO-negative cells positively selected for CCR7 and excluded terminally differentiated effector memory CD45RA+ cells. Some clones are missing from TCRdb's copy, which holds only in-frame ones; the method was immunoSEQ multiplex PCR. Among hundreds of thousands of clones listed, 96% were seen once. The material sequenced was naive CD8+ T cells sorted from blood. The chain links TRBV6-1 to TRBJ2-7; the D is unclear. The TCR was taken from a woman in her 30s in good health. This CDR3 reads CASRHDAHEQYF. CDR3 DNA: TGTGCCAGCAGACACGACGCCCACGAGCAGTACTTC.